This TCR beta chain was captured by sequencing in a study of shared clonotypes between healthy human individuals. Study-wide context: A donor's plate count was three for CD4 naive and three for CD4 memory; CD8 naive had two and CD8 memory one.

Assay used: immunoSEQ multiplex PCR; TCRdb lists only in-frame clones, some missing. Seen here are roughly 500,000 clones, 95% to 97% observed once, and the top ten hold about 0.06%. This CDR3 spans 15 amino acids. V lost 3 bases and J 0 bases, leaving 10 bases between the germline ends. The germline V gene has CDR1 SGHTS and CDR2 YDEGEE. The receptor comes from a woman aged 25-40 years in good health. Input material: naive CD4+ T cells sorted from blood. The subset is: CD45RA+ positively selected. The chain combines TRBV5-8 with TRBJ2-4; possibly TRBD2 for D (5 bases). CDR3 region: CASSSRVIAKNIQYF. The CDR3 DNA reads as TGTGCCAGCAGCTCGAGGGTCATAGCCAAAAACATTCAGTACTTC.